This T cell receptor (beta chain) originates from a study of cytomegalovirus exposure and HLA in healthy donors. Overall study: A preliminary data release comprised tens of millions of unique TCRs obtained from HLA-typed donors. Study-level findings and limits: An observed cluster of highly shared sequence variants was recorded as a likely sequencing artifact. A later analysis by the authors found several of the most significant clusters apparently linked to common viral pathogens.

Comments on this clone: Its antigen is not known.

Donors likely had unrecorded immune exposures despite being nominally healthy when sampled. Trimming cost V 1 base and J 6 bases; bases outside gene matches: 12. Germline CDR1 reads GTSNPN; CDR2 reads SVGIG (reference sequence). CDR3 length: 16 amino acids. The PCR had 60 Vbeta and 13 Jbeta primers. The assay was immunoSEQ multiplex PCR, and TCRdb's table has in-frame clones only and misses some. The sample has around 190,000 clones, roughly 80% seen once. The sequence came from a young woman in good health and CMV-seronegative. The rearrangement joins TRBV30 to TRBJ1-5, with TRBD1 matching 7 bases. The sample was PBMCs. The CDR3 is CAWSGKGTVGSQPQHF. CDR3 sequence (DNA): TGTGCCTGGAGTGGAAAAGGGACAGTGGGGAGTCAGCCCCAGCATTTT.